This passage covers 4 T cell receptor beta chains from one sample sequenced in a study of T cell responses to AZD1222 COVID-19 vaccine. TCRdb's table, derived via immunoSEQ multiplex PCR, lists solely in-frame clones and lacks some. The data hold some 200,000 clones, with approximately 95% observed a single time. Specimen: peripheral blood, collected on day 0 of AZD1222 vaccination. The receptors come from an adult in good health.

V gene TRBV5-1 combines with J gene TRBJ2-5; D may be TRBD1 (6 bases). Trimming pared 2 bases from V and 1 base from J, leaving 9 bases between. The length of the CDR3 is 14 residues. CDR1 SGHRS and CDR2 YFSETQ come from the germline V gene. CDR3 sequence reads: CASSFGTSQETQYF. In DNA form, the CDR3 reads TGCGCCAGCAGCTTTGGGACATCCCAAGAGACCCAGTACTTC. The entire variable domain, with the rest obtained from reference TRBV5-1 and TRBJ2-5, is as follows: KAGVTQTPRYLIKTRGQQVTLSCSPISGHRSVSWYQQTPGQGLQFLFEYFSETQRNKGNFPGRFSGRQFSNSRSEMNVSTLELGDSALYLCASSFGTSQETQYFGPGTRLLVL.

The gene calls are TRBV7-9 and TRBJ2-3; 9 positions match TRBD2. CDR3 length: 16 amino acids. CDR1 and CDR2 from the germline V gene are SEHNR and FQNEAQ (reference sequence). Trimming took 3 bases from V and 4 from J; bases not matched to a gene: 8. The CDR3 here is CASSFAAGGTSDTQYF. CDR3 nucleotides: TGTGCCAGCAGCTTCGCAGCGGGGGGTACTTCAGATACGCAGTATTTT.

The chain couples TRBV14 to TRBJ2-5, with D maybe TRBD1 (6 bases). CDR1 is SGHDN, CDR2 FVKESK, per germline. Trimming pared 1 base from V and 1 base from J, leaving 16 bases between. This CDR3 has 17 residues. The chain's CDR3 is CASSQGIRSGAQETQYF. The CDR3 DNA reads TGTGCCAGCAGCCAAGGGATTAGATCAGGGGCCCAAGAGACCCAGTACTTC.

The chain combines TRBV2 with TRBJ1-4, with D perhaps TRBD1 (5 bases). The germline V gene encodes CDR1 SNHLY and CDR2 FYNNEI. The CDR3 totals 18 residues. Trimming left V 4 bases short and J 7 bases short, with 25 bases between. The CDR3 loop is CASSVQGWAVGAGEKLFF. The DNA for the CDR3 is TGTGCCAGCAGTGTTCAAGGATGGGCTGTAGGGGCAGGTGAAAAACTGTTTTTT.